The 5 T cell receptor beta chains presented below share a single source sample, sequenced in a study of immune characterization of retroperitoneal liposarcoma. MiXCR was run by TCRdb on the PCR reads, yielding one entry per CDR3 protein. The sample has about 10,000 distinct CDR3 sequences, under 35% seen once. The sequenced material came from tumor tissue. These receptors were collected from a female donor with retroperitoneal liposarcoma.

This clonotype was counted a single time. The V and J genes are TRBV6-6 and TRBJ2-3, with D possibly being TRBD2 (5 bases). This CDR3 has 13 residues. Trimming removed 5 bases at V and 2 bases at J, with 8 bases between. Germline CDR1 is MNHNY and CDR2 is SVGAGI (reference sequence). The chain's CDR3 is CASSGGVTDTQYF. CDR3 sequence (DNA): TGTGCCAGCAGTGGAGGCGTCACAGATACGCAGTATTTT.

By proportion, this clonotype is medium-sized (0.01 to 0.1%). The chain uses TRBV11-3 and TRBJ2-1; D is unresolved. The last part of the DNA fits TRBJ2-7 better; the J call may be wrong. Per the germline V gene, CDR1 is SGHNT and CDR2 is YENEEA. This CDR3 has 17 residues. The CDR3: CASSLDLVADPQDEQYF. The CDR3 DNA sequence: TGTGCCAGCAGCTTAGATCTTGTGGCCGACCCGCAGGACGAGCAGTACTTC.

The chain couples TRBV12-3 or TRBV12-4 to TRBJ2-5; 10 bases agree with TRBD1. The ends lost 3 bases at V and 2 bases at J; junction bases unmatched: 6. The CDR3 is made up of 16 amino acids. The CDR3 region is CASSFRQGAGQETQYF. In nucleotides, the CDR3 is TGTGCCAGCAGTTTTCGACAGGGGGCAGGGCAAGAGACCCAGTACTTC.

This clonotype was seen at least ten times. The chain carries TRBV7-2 and TRBJ1-6; possibly TRBD1 for D (5 bases). V was pared by 5 bases and J by 12 bases, with 20 bases between. There are 15 residues in the CDR3. The germline V gene encodes CDR1 SGHTA and CDR2 FQGNSA. This chain's CDR3 is CASSPGGDLEGPLHF. Here the CDR3 DNA reads TGTGCCAGCAGCCCGGGGGGGGACCTCGAAGGACCCCTCCACTTT.

This clonotype appeared many times. CDR3 sequence: CASSLDRADTQYF. CDR3 in DNA: TGTGCCAGCAGCTTAGATCGCGCAGATACGCAGTATTTT. The gene calls are TRBV11-2 and TRBJ2-3, with unresolved D. Germline V lookup: CDR1 SGHAT, CDR2 FQNNGV. CDR3 length: 13 residues. Deletions cut 0 bases from V and 4 bases from J, with 5 bases between.